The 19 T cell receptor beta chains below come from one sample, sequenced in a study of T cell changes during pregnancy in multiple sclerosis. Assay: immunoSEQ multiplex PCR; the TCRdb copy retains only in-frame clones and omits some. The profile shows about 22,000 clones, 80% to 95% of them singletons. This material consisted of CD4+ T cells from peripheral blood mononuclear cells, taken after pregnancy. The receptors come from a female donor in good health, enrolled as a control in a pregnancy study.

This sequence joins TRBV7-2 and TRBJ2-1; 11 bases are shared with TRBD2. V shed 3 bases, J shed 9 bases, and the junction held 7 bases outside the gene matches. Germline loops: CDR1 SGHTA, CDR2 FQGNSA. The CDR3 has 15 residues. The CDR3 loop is CASSFLAGGMSEQFF. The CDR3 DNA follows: TGTGCCAGCAGCTTCCTAGCGGGAGGTATGAGTGAGCAGTTCTTC. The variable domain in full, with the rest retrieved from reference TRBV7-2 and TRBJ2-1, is GAGVSQSPSNKVTEKGKDVELRCDPISGHTALYWYRQSLGQGLEFLIYFQGNSAPDKSGLPSDRFSAERTGGSVSTLTIQRTQQEDSAVYLCASSFLAGGMSEQFFGPGTRLTVL.

CDR3 region: CASSESGWGAGTYGYTF. For the CDR3, the DNA is TGTGCCAGCAGTGAAAGTGGTTGGGGAGCGGGGACTTATGGCTACACCTTC. V usage is TRBV25-1 and J usage is TRBJ1-2; possible D gene TRBD1, 5 bases. Germline CDR1 reads MGHDK; CDR2 reads SYGVNS. The CDR3 contains 17 residues. The V end was cut by 2 bases, the J end by 5 bases, with 21 bases between.

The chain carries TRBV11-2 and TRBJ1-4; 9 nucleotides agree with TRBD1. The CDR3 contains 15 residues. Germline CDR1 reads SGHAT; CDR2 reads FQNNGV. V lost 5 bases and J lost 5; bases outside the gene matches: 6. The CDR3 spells CASSRTGTGNEKLFF. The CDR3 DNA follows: TGTGCCAGCAGCCGGACCGGGACAGGGAATGAAAAACTGTTTTTT. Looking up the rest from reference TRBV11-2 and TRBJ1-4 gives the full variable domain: EAGVAQSPRYKIIEKRQSVAFWCNPISGHATLYWYQQILGQGPKLLIQFQNNGVVDDSQLPKDRFSAERLKGVDSTLKIQPAKLEDSAVYLCASSRTGTGNEKLFFGSGTQLSVL.

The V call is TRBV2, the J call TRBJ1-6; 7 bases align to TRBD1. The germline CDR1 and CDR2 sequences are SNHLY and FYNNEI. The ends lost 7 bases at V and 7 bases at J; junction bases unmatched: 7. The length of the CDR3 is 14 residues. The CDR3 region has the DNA TGTGCCAGCACCGACTTACAGGGGAATTCACCCCTCCACTTT. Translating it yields CASTDLQGNSPLHF.

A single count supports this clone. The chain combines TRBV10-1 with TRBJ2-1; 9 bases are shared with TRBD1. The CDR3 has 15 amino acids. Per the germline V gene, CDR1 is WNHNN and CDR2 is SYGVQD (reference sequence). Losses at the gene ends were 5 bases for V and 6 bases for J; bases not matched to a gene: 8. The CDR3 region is CASSYTGTGINEQFF. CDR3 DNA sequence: TGCGCCAGCAGTTATACCGGGACAGGGATCAATGAGCAGTTCTTC.

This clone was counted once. As DNA, the CDR3 is TGCGCCAGCAGCTTGGGCAGACACACAGATACGCAGTATTTT. The encoded protein is CASSLGRHTDTQYF. The chain links TRBV5-1 to TRBJ2-3; D is ambiguous. Trimming removed 0 bases at V and 2 bases at J, with 7 bases between. From germline, CDR1 is SGHRS and CDR2 YFSETQ. This CDR3 has 14 amino acids.

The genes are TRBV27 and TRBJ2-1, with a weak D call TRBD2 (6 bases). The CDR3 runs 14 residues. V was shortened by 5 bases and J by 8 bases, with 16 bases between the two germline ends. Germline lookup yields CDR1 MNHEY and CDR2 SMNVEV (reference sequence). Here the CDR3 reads CASSRGRRDDEQFF. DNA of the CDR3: TGTGCCAGCAGTCGAGGACGGAGGGACGATGAGCAGTTCTTC.

The CDR3 coding sequence is TGTGCCAGCAAACCAGGAGGCTCCTATAATTCACCCCTCCACTTT. Its protein is CASKPGGSYNSPLHF. The rearrangement joins TRBV27 to TRBJ1-6; no definite D call. Germline CDR1 MNHEY, CDR2 SMNVEV (reference sequence). The CDR3 loop spans 15 amino acids. The V end lost 7 bases, the J end lost 0 bases, and 10 bases lay between the germline ends.

The chain's CDR3 is CASSLAGTGQETQYF. For the CDR3, the DNA is TGTGCCAGCAGCCTGGCCGGGACAGGACAAGAGACCCAGTACTTC. The chain links TRBV7-9 to TRBJ2-5, with 8 bases that match TRBD1. Trimming removed 5 bases from V and 2 bases from J; junction bases left unmatched: 7. Germline V gene lookup returns CDR1 SEHNR and CDR2 FQNEAQ (reference sequence). This CDR3 is built from 15 residues.

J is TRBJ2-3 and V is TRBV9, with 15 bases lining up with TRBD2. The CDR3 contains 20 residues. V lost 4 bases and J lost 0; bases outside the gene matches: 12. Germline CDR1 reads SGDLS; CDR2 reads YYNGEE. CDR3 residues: CASSNRYGTSGRPSTDTQYF. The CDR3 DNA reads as TGTGCCAGCAGCAACCGATACGGGACTAGCGGGAGGCCGAGCACAGATACGCAGTATTTT.

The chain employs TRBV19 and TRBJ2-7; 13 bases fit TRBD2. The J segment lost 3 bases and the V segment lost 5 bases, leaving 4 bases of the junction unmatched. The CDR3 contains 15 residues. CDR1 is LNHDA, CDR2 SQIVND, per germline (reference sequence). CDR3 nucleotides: TGTGCCAGTAGTGCCGGACTAGCGGGAGTCTACGAGCAGTACTTC. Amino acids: CASSAGLAGVYEQYF.

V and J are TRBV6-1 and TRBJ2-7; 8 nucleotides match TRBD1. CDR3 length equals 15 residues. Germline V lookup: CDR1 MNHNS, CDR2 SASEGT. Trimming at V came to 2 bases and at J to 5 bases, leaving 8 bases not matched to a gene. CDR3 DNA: TGTGCCAGCAGTGAAATCGGGACAGGCCTTCACGAGCAGTACTTC. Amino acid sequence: CASSEIGTGLHEQYF.

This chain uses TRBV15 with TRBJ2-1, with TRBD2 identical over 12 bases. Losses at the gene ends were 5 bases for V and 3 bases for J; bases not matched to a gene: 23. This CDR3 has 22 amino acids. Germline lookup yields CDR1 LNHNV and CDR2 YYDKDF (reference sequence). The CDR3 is CATSPTGKLLSSGGAFYNEQFF. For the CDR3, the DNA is TGTGCCACCAGCCCGACAGGGAAATTACTCTCTAGCGGGGGGGCCTTCTACAATGAGCAGTTCTTC.

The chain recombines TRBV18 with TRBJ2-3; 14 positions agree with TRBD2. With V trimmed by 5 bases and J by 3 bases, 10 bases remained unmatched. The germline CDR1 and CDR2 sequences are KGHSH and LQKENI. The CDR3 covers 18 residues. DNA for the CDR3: TGTGCCAGCTCATCGCGGCCGACTAGCGGGGGGGAGACAGATACGCAGTATTTT. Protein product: CASSSRPTSGGETDTQYF.

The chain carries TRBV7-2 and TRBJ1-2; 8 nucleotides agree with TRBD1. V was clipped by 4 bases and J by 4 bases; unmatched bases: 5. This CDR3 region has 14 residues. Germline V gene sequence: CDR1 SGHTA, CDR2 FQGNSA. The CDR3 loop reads CASSYPGQAYGYTF. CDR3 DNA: TGTGCCAGCAGCTACCCGGGACAGGCCTATGGCTACACCTTC.

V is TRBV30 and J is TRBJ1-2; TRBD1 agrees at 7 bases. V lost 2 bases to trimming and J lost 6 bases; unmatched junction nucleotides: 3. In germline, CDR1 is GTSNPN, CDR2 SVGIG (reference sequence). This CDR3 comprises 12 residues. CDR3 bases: TGTGCCTGGAGTCGGCAGGGGGATGGCTACACCTTC. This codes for CAWSRQGDGYTF.

CDR3 protein: CASSEVRGDYEQYF. The CDR3 DNA reads as TGTGCCAGCAGTGAAGTCAGGGGAGATTACGAGCAGTACTTC. The gene calls are TRBV6-1 and TRBJ2-7; D may be TRBD1 (6 bases). Trimming removed 1 base from V and 4 bases from J, with 11 bases in between. Germline CDR1 MNHNS, CDR2 SASEGT. The CDR3 runs 14 residues.

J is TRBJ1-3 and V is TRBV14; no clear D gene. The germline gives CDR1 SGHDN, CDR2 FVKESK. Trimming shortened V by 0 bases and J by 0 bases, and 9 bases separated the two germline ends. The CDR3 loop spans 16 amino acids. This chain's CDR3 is CASSQDSFFSGNTIYF. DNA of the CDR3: TGTGCCAGCAGCCAAGACAGTTTCTTCTCTGGAAACACCATATATTTT.

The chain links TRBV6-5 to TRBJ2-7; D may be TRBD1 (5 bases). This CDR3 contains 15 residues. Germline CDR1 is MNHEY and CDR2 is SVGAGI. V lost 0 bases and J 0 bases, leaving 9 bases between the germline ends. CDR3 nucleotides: TGTGCCAGCAGTTACTCCAGGGCCGGCTCCTACGAGCAGTACTTC. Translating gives CASSYSRAGSYEQYF.